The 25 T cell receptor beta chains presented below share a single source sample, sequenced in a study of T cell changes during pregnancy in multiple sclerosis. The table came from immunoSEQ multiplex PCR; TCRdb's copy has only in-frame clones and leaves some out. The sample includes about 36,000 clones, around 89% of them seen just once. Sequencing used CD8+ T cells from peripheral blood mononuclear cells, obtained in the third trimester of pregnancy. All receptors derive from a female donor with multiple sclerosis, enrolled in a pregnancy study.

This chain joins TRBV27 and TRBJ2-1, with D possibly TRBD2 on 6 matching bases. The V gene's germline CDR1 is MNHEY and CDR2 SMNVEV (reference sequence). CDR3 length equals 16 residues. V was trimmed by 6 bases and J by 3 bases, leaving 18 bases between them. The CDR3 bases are TGTGCCAGCAGCTCCCTAGGACTACCTGGCTACAATGAGCAGTTCTTC. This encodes CASSSLGLPGYNEQFF.

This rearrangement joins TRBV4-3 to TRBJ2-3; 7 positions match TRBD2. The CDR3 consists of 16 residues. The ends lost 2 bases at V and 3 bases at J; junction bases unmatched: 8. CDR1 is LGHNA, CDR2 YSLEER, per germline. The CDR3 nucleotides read TGCGCCAGCAGCCAATGGGGGGGGGACGGGACAGATACGCAGTATTTT. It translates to CASSQWGGDGTDTQYF.

The CDR3 DNA is TGTGCCAGCAGCATCGCGACGGGGGAGGGTACGCAGTATTTT. Its translation: CASSIATGEGTQYF. V usage is TRBV7-9 and J usage is TRBJ2-3, with 7 nucleotides matching TRBD2. Germline CDR1 reads SEHNR; CDR2 reads FQNEAQ (reference sequence). This CDR3 has 14 residues. V shed 5 bases, J shed 8 bases, and the junction held 10 bases outside the gene matches.

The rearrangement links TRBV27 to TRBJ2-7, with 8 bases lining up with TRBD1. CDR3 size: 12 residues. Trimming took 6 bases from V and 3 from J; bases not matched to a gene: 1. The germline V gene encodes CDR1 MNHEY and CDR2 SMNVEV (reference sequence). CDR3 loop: CASRDRDYEQYF. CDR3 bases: TGTGCCAGCAGGGACAGGGACTACGAGCAGTACTTC.

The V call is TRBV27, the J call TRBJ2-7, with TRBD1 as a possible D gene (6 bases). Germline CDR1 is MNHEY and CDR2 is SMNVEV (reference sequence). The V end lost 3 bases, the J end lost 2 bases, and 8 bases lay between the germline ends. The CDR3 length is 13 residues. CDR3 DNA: TGTGCCAGCAGTTTTAGGGACACCTACGAGCAGTACTTC. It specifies CASSFRDTYEQYF.

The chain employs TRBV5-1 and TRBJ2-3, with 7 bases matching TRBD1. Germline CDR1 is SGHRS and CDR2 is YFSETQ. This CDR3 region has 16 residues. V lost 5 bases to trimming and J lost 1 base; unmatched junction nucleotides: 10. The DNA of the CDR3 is TGCGCCAGCAGACTATGGACAGGAGACCGCACAGATACGCAGTATTTT. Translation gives CASRLWTGDRTDTQYF.

CDR3 amino acids: CASSLHFYYNEQFF. The DNA of the CDR3 is TGTGCCAGCAGTTTACACTTTTACTACAATGAGCAGTTCTTC. The chain recombines TRBV27 with TRBJ2-1; no definite D call. This CDR3 is built from 14 residues. V was clipped by 2 bases and J by 3 bases, with 8 bases between them. Germline V gene data show CDR1 as MNHEY and CDR2 as SMNVEV (reference sequence).

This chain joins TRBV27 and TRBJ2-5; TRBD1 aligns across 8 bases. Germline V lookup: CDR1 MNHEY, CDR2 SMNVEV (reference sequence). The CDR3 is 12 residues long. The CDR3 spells CGTGPLQETQYF. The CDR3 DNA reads TGTGGGACAGGGCCGCTCCAAGAGACCCAGTACTTC.

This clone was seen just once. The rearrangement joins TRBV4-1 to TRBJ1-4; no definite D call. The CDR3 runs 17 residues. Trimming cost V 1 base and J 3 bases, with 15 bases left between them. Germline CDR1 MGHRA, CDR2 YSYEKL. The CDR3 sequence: CASSQALSQASNEKLFF. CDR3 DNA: TGCGCCAGCAGCCAAGCTCTCAGCCAGGCCTCTAATGAAAAACTGTTTTTT.

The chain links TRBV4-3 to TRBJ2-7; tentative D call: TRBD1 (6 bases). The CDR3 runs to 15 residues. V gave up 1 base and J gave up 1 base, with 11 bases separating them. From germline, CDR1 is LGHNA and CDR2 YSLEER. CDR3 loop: CASSQALTGSYEQYF. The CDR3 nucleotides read TGCGCCAGCAGCCAAGCCCTGACAGGTTCCTACGAGCAGTACTTC.

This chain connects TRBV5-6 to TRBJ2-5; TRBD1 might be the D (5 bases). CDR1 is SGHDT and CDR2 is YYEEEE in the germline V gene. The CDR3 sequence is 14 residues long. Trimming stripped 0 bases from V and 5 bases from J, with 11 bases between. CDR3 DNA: TGTGCCAGCAGCTTGGGGGGCCTCCCGGAGACCCAGTACTTC. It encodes CASSLGGLPETQYF.

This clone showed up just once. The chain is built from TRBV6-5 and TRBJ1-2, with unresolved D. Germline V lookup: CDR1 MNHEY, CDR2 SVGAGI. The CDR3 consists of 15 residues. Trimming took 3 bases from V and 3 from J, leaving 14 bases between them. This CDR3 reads CASSYRSDTYYGYTF. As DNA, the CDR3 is TGTGCCAGCAGTTATCGGTCCGACACTTACTATGGCTACACCTTC.

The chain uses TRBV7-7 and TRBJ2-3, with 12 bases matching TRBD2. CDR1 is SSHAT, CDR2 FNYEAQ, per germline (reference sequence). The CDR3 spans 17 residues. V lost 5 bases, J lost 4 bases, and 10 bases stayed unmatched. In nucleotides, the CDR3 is TGTGCCAGCAGCGACGGTCTAGCGGGAGGGCCGGCAGATACGCAGTATTTT. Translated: CASSDGLAGGPADTQYF.

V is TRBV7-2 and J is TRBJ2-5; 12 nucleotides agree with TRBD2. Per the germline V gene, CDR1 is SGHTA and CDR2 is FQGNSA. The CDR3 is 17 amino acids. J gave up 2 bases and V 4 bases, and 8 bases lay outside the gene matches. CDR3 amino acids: CASSSVLLAGGQETQYF. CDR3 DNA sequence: TGTGCCAGCAGCTCCGTACTACTAGCGGGGGGACAAGAGACCCAGTACTTC.

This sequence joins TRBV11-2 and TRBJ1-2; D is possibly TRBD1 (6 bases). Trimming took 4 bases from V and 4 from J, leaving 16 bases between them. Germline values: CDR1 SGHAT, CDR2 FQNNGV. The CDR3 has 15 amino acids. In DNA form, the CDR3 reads TGTGCCAGCAGCTCCCCAGGGGAAAGGGGCTATGGCTACACCTTC. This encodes CASSSPGERGYGYTF.

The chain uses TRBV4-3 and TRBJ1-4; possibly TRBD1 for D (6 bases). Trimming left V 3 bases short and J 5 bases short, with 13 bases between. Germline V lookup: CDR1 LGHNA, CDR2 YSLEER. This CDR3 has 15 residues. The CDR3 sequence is CASSQTTGRNEKLFF. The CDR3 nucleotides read TGCGCCAGCAGCCAGACGACAGGCCGGAATGAAAAACTGTTTTTT.

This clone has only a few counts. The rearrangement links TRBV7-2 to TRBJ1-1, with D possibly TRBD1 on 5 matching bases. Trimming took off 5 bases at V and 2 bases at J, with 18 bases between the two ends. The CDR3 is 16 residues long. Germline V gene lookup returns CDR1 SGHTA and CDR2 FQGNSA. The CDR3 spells CASSPGRVLKNTEAFF. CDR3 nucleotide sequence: TGTGCCAGCAGCCCAGGGCGCGTGCTAAAAAACACTGAAGCTTTCTTT.

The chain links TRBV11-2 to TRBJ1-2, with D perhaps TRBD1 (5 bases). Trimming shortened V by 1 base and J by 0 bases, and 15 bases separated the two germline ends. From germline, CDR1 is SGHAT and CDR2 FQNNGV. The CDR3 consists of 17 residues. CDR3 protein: CASSLALGADPNYGYTF. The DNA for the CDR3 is TGTGCCAGCAGCTTAGCCCTTGGGGCAGACCCTAACTATGGCTACACCTTC.

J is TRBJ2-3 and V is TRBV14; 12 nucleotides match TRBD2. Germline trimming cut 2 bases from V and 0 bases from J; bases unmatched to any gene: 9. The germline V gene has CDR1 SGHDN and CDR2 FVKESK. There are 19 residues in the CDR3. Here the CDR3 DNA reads TGTGCCAGCAGCCAAACCGGGACTAGCGGGTACCCTAGCACAGATACGCAGTATTTT. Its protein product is CASSQTGTSGYPSTDTQYF. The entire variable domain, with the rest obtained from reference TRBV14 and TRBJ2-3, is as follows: EAGVTQFPSHSVIEKGQTVTLRCDPISGHDNLYWYRRVMGKEIKFLLHFVKESKQDESGMPNNRFLAERTGGTYSTLKVQPAELEDSGVYFCASSQTGTSGYPSTDTQYFGPGTRLTVL.

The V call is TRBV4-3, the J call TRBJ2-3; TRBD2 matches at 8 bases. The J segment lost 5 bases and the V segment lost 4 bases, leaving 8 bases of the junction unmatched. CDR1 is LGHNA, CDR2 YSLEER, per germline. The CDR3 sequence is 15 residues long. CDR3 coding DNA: TGCGCCAGCAGCCCAAGGACTAGCTCCATAGATACGCAGTATTTT. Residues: CASSPRTSSIDTQYF.

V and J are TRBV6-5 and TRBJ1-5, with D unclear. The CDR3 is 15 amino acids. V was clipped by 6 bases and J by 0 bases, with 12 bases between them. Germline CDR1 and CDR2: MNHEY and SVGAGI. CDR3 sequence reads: CASRPSHSSNQPQHF. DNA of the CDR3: TGTGCCAGCAGGCCTAGCCACAGTAGCAATCAGCCCCAGCATTTT.

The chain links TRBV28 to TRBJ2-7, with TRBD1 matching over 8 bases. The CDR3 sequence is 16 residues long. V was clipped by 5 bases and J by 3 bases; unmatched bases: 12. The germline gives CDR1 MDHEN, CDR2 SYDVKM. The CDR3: CASSPQRTGLIYEQYF. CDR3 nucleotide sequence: TGTGCCAGCAGTCCGCAACGGACAGGGCTTATCTACGAGCAGTACTTC.

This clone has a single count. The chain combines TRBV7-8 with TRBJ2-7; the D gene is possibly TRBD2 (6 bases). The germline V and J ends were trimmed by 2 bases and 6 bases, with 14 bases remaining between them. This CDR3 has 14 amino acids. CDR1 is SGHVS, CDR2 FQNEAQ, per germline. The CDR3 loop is CASSLLRETSEQYF. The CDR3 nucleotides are TGTGCCAGCAGCTTACTCCGGGAGACTAGCGAGCAGTACTTC.

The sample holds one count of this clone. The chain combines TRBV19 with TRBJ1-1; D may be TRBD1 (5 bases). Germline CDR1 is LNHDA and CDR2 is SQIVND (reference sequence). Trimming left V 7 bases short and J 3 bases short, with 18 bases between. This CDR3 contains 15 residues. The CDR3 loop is CASIPQAGRHTEAFF. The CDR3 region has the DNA TGTGCCAGTATTCCGCAGGCAGGGCGGCACACTGAAGCTTTCTTT.

CDR3 sequence (DNA): TGTGCCAGCAGGGCCGGGACCCCCGGGGGAATCACTGAAGCTTTCTTT. Translation gives CASRAGTPGGITEAFF. The gene calls are TRBV2 and TRBJ1-1, with D perhaps TRBD1 (5 bases). This CDR3 has 16 amino acids. Per the germline V gene, CDR1 is SNHLY and CDR2 is FYNNEI. Trimming shortened V by 6 bases and J by 4 bases, and 21 bases separated the two germline ends.